One sample yielded the 9 T cell receptor beta chains listed below, sequenced in a study of T cell responses to AZD1222 COVID-19 vaccine. Generated by immunoSEQ multiplex PCR, the TCRdb table keeps only in-frame clones and is missing some. The data contain 120,000 to 150,000 clones, about 91% of them singletons. Sequencing used peripheral blood, obtained on day 0 of MenACWY control vaccination. These receptors originate from an adult in good health.

The chain carries TRBV19 and TRBJ1-2; 9 bases fit TRBD1. V was clipped by 7 bases and J by 7 bases; unmatched bases: 7. Germline V gives CDR1 LNHDA, CDR2 SQIVND (reference sequence). The CDR3 has 13 amino acids. The CDR3 nucleotides read TGTGCCAGTAAGATTACAGGGGGCTTTGGCTACACCTTC. Amino acid sequence: CASKITGGFGYTF.

The chain links TRBV4-3 to TRBJ1-6; the D is unclear. V was pared by 0 bases and J by 0 bases, with 12 bases between. Germline-derived CDR1 and CDR2 are LGHNA and YSLEER. This CDR3 region has 18 residues. The CDR3 DNA sequence: TGCGCCAGCAGCCAAGATGTAGGCAGTAGCTCCTATAATTCACCCCTCCACTTT. Translated: CASSQDVGSSSYNSPLHF.

In the case of this clone: This CDR3 is also generated by other DNA sequences in the sample. The chain couples TRBV7-9 to TRBJ2-5; 8 positions match TRBD1. The CDR3 covers 13 residues. Germline values: CDR1 SEHNR, CDR2 FQNEAQ (reference sequence). After removal of 1 base from V and 5 bases from J, the junction contained 0 bases not matched to a gene. The CDR3 DNA follows: TGTGCCAGCAGCTTAGACAGGGGGGAGACCCAGTACTTC. Encoded protein: CASSLDRGETQYF.

V gene TRBV13 combines with J gene TRBJ1-5, with D perhaps matching TRBD1 (5 bases). The CDR3 sequence is 16 residues long. CDR1 is PRHDT, CDR2 FYEKMQ, per germline (reference sequence). Trimming took off 3 bases at V and 2 bases at J, with 14 bases between the two ends. The CDR3 nucleotides read TGTGCCAGCAGCTTCGGGGCATTGGGTCGCAATCAGCCCCAGCATTTT. Translating gives CASSFGALGRNQPQHF.

The chain uses TRBV6-6 and TRBJ1-1, with TRBD1 as a possible D gene (6 bases). Deletions cut 1 base from V and 5 bases from J, with 8 bases between. This CDR3 spans 13 amino acids. Germline loops: CDR1 MNHNY, CDR2 SVGAGI (reference sequence). The CDR3 region is CASSYLGHTEAFF. In DNA, the CDR3 is TGTGCCAGCAGTTACTTGGGACATACTGAAGCTTTCTTT.

This clone was picked up a small number of times. The V call is TRBV6-5, the J call TRBJ1-5; D is unclear. Trimming removed 6 bases at V and 2 bases at J, with 8 bases between. This CDR3 is built from 13 residues. Germline V gene sequence: CDR1 MNHEY, CDR2 SVGAGI. DNA of the CDR3: TGTGCCAGCAGCCTGCGAGGCAATCAGCCCCAGCATTTT. Translated: CASSLRGNQPQHF.

V and J are TRBV4-1 and TRBJ1-4; 8 bases are shared with TRBD1. The CDR3 is made up of 18 amino acids. V lost 2 bases to trimming and J lost 6 bases; unmatched junction nucleotides: 14. CDR1 is MGHRA and CDR2 is YSYEKL in the germline V gene. CDR3 sequence: CASSQSTGVRLQDEKLFF. CDR3 coding DNA: TGCGCCAGCAGCCAATCGACAGGGGTTCGTCTTCAGGATGAAAAACTGTTTTTT.

This clone was recorded once. The gene calls are TRBV27 and TRBJ1-5; possibly TRBD1 for D (5 bases). This CDR3 contains 16 residues. The V gene lost 2 bases and the J gene lost 0 bases, with 11 bases spanning the gap. The germline CDR1 and CDR2 sequences are MNHEY and SMNVEV (reference sequence). This chain's CDR3 is CASSLGAGYSNQPQHF. The CDR3 coding sequence is TGTGCCAGCAGTTTAGGGGCAGGGTATAGCAATCAGCCCCAGCATTTT.

This chain links TRBV3-1 (or the pseudogene TRBV3-2) with TRBJ1-2, with TRBD1 identical over 7 bases. Trimming at V came to 1 base and at J to 4 bases, leaving 6 bases not matched to a gene. This CDR3 is 15 amino acids long. The V gene's germline CDR1 is LGHDT and CDR2 YNNKEL (reference sequence). CDR3 nucleotide sequence: TGTGCCAGCAGCCAAGGACAGGGAAACTTCTATGGCTACACCTTC. Amino acid sequence: CASSQGQGNFYGYTF.